The clone carrying this T cell receptor (beta chain) appeared a few times. Its specificity is unknown. Produced via immunoSEQ multiplex PCR; TCRdb's table is partial and in-frame only. Of 850,000 to 1,100,000 clones detected, approximately 80% appear once; the ten largest clones hold 0.89%. The ends were cut back, 2 bases at V and 0 bases at J, with 8 bases in the middle. The CDR3 sequence is 14 residues long. Germline V gene lookup returns CDR1 SGHTA and CDR2 FQGNSA. The data originate from a study of shared clonotypes between healthy human individuals. The study's findings and limits: The study generally estimated greater richness for naive than memory subsets.

This sequence joins TRBV7-2 and TRBJ2-7, with D hard to call. The sample consisted of memory CD4+ T cells from PBMCs. The subset denotes: CD45RA-negative fraction. This clonotype originated in a man between 18 and 29 years old in good health. Some clones in this sample may be carry-over from other donors' samples. CDR3 bases: TGTGCCAGCAGCTTATTCGGCCGCTCCTACGAGCAGTACTTC. Protein product: CASSLFGRSYEQYF. Looking up the rest from reference TRBV7-2 and TRBJ2-7 gives the full variable domain: GAGVSQSPSNKVTEKGKDVELRCDPISGHTALYWYRQSLGQGLEFLIYFQGNSAPDKSGLPSDRFSAERTGGSVSTLTIQRTQQEDSAVYLCASSLFGRSYEQYFGPGTRLTVT.